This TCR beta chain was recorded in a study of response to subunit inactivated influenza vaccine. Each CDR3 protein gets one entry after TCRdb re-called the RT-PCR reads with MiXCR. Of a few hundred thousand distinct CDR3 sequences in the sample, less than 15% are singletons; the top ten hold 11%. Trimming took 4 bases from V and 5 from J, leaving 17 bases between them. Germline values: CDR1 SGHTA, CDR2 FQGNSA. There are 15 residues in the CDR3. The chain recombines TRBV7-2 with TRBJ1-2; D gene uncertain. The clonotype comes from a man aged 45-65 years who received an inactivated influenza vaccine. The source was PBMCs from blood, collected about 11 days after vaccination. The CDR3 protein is CASSSVPEVPYGYTF. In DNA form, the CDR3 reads TGTGCCAGCAGCTCAGTGCCGGAGGTACCATATGGCTACACCTTC.